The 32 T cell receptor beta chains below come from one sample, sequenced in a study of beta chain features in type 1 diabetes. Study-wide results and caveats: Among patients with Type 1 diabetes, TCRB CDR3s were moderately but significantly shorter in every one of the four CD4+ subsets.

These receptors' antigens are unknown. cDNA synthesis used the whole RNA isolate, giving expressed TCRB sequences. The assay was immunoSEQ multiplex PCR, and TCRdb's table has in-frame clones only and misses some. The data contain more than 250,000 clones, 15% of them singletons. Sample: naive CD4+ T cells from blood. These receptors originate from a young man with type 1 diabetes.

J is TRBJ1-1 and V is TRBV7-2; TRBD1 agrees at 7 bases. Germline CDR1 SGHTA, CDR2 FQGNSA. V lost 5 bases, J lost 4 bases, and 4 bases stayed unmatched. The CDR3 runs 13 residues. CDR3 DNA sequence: TGTGCCAGCAGCGGTGACAGGGTCACTGAAGCTTTCTTT. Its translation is CASSGDRVTEAFF.

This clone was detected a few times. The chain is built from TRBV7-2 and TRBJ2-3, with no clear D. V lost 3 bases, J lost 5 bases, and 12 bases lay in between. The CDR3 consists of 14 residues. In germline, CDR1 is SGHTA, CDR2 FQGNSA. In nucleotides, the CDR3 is TGTGCCAGCAGCTTCCGCGAGAAAGTAGATACGCAGTATTTT. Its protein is CASSFREKVDTQYF.

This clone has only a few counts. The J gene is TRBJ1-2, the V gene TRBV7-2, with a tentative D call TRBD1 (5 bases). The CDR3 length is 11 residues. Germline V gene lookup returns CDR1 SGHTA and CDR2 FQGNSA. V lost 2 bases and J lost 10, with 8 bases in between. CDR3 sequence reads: CASSLTGPYTF. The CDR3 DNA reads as TGTGCCAGCAGCTTAACAGGCCCCTACACCTTC.

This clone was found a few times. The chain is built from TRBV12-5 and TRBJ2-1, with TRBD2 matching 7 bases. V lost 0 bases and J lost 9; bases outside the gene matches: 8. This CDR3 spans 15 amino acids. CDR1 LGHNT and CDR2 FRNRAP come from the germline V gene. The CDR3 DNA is TGTGCTAGTGGTTTGGTATCCGGTGGGGGGGGTGAGCAGTTCTTC. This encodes CASGLVSGGGGEQFF.

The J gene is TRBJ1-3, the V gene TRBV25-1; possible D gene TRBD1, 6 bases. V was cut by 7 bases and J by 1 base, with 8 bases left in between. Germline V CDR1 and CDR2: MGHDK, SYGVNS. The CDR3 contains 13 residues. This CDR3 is CASNDRSGNTIYF. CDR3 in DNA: TGTGCCAGCAACGACAGGTCTGGAAACACCATATATTTT.

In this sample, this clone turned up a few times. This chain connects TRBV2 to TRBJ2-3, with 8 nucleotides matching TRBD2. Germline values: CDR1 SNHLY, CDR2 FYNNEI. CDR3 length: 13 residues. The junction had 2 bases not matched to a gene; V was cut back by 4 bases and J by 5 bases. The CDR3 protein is CASSGLAGDTQYF. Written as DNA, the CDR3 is TGTGCCAGCAGTGGCCTAGCGGGAGATACGCAGTATTTT.

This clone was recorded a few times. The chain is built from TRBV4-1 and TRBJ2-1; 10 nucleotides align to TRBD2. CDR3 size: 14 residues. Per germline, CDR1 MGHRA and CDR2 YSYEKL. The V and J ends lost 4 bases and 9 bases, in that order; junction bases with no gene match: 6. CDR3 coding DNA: TGCGCCAGCAGCCGGCTAGCGGGAGTGGCTGAGCAGTTCTTC. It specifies CASSRLAGVAEQFF.

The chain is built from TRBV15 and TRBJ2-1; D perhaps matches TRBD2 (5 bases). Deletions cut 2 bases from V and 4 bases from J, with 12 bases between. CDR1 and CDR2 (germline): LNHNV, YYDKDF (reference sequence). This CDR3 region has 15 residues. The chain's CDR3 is CATSRSGIRYNEQFF. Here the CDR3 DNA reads TGTGCCACCAGCAGAAGCGGAATCAGATACAATGAGCAGTTCTTC.

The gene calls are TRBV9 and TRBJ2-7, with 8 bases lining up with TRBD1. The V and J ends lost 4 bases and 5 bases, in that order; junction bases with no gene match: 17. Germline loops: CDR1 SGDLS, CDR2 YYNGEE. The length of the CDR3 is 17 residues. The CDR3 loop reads CASSPRPIGQGAHEQYF. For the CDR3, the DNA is TGTGCCAGCAGCCCCCGACCGATTGGCCAGGGGGCACACGAGCAGTACTTC.

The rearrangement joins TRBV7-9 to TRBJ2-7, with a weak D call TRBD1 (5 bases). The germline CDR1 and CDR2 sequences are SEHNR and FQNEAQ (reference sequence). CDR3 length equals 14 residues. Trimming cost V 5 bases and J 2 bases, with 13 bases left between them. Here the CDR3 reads CASSPDSSTYEQYF. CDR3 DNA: TGTGCCAGCAGCCCAGACAGTTCAACCTACGAGCAGTACTTC.

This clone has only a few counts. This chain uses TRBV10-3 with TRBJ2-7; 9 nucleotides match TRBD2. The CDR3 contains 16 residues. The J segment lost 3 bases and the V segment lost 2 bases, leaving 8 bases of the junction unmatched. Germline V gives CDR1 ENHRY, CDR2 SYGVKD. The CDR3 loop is CAISERVAGADYEQYF. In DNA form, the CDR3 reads TGTGCCATCAGTGAGAGGGTAGCGGGGGCCGACTACGAGCAGTACTTC.

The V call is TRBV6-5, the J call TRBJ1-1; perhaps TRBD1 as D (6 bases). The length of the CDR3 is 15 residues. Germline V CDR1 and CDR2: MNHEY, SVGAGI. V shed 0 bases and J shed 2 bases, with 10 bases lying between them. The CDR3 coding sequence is TGTGCCAGCAGTTACTCGGGGGGGCGTAACACTGAAGCTTTCTTT. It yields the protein CASSYSGGRNTEAFF.

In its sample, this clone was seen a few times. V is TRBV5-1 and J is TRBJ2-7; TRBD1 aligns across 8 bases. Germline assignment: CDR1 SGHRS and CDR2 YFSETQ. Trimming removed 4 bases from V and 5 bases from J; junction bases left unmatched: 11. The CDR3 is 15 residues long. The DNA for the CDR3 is TGCGCCAGCAGCAGGACAGGGTCTGAGTTCGACGAGCAGTACTTC. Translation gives CASSRTGSEFDEQYF.

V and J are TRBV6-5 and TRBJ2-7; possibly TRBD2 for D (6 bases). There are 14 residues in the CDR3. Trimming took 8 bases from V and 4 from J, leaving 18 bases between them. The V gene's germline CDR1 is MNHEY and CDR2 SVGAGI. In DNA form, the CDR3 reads TGTGCCAGCGCCAAGTCCGGGAGCCAGTACGAGCAGTACTTC. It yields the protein CASAKSGSQYEQYF.

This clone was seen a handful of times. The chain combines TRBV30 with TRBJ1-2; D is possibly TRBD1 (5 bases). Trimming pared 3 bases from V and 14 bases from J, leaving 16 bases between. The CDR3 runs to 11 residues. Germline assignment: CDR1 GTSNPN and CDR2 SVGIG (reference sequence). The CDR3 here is CAWRVSGGLTF. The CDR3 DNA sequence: TGTGCCTGGAGAGTGTCGGGGGGATTGACCTTC.

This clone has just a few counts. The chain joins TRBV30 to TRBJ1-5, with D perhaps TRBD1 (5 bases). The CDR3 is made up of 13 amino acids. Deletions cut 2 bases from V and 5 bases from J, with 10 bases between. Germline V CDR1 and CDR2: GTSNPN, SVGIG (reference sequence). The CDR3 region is CAWSSRGDQPQHF. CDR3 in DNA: TGTGCCTGGAGTTCAAGGGGTGATCAGCCCCAGCATTTT.

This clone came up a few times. The CDR3 region has the DNA TGTGCCAGCAGATCCAGCGGGGGCACCGGGGAGCTGTTTTTT. Its protein product is CASRSSGGTGELFF. V is TRBV7-2 and J is TRBJ2-2; TRBD2 matches at 8 bases. The length of the CDR3 is 14 residues. Germline lookup yields CDR1 SGHTA and CDR2 FQGNSA. The V and J ends lost 6 bases and 4 bases, in that order; junction bases with no gene match: 4.

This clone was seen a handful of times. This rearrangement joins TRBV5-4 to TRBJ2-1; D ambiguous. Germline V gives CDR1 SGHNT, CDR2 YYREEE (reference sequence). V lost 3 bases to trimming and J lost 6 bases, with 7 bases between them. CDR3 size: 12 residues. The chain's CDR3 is CASSSGANEQFF. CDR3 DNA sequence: TGTGCCAGCAGCTCCGGAGCCAATGAGCAGTTCTTC.

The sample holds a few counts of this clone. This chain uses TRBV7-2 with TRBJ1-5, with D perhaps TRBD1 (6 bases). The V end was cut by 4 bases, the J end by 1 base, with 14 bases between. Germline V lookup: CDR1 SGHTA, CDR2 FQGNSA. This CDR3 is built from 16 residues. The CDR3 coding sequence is TGTGCCAGCAGCTCCAGGGGCCCTGAGAGCAATCAGCCCCAGCATTTT. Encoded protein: CASSSRGPESNQPQHF.

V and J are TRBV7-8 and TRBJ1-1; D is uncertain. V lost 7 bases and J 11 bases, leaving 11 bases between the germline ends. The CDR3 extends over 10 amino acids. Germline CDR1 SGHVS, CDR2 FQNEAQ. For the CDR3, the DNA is TGTGCCAGCACCACGGGCGGGGCTTTCTTT. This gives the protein CASTTGGAFF.

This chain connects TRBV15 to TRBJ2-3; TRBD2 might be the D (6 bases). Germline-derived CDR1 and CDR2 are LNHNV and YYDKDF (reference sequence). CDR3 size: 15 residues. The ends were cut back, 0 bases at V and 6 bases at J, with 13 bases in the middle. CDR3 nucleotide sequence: TGTGCCACCAGCAGAGAGTCACTAGCAGCCGATACGCAGTATTTT. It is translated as CATSRESLAADTQYF.

DNA of the CDR3: TGTGCCTGGAGTGTAACTAGCGGGGGATACGAGCAGTACTTC. Translation gives CAWSVTSGGYEQYF. The chain employs TRBV30 and TRBJ2-7; 11 nucleotides align to TRBD2. CDR1 GTSNPN and CDR2 SVGIG come from the germline V gene (reference sequence). The CDR3 extends over 14 amino acids. The J segment lost 4 bases and the V segment lost 0 bases, leaving 2 bases of the junction unmatched. Combining the CDR3 with reference TRBV30 and TRBJ2-7 gives the whole variable domain SQTIHQWPATLVQPVGSPLSLECTVEGTSNPNLYWYRQAAGRGLQLLFYSVGIGQISSEVPQNLSASRPQDRQFILSSKKLLLSDSGFYLCAWSVTSGGYEQYFGPGTRLTVT.

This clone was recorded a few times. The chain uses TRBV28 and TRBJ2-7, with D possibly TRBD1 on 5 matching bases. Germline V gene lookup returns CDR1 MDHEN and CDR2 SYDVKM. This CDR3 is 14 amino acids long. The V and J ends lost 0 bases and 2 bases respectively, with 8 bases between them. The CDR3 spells CASSLWAGPYEQYF. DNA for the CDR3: TGTGCCAGCAGTTTATGGGCAGGGCCCTACGAGCAGTACTTC.

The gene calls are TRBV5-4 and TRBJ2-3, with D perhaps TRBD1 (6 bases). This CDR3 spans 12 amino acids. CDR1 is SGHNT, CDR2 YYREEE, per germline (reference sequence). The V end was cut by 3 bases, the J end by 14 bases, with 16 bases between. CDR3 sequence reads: CASSSAGTRGYF. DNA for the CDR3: TGTGCCAGCAGCTCAGCCGGGACACGGGGGTATTTT.

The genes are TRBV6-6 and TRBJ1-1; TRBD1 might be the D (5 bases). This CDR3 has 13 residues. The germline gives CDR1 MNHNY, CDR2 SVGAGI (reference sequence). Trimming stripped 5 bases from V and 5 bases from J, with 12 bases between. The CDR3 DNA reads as TGTGCCAGCAGTCGCAGGGTTGGGACTGAAGCTTTCTTT. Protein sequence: CASSRRVGTEAFF.

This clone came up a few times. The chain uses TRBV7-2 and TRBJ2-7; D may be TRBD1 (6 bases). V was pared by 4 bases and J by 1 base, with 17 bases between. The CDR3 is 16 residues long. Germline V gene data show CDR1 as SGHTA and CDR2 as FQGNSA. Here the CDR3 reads CASSSRFTRGSYEQYF. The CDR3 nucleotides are TGTGCCAGCAGCTCGCGCTTCACCAGGGGATCCTACGAGCAGTACTTC.

Here the CDR3 reads CASSGGGLGELFF. In DNA, the CDR3 is TGTGCCAGCAGCGGGGGGGGCCTCGGGGAGCTGTTTTTT. The V and J genes are TRBV28 and TRBJ2-2; 8 bases line up with TRBD2. Germline loops: CDR1 MDHEN, CDR2 SYDVKM. Unmatched junction bases numbered 4, after V lost 6 bases and J lost 7 bases. CDR3 length: 13 amino acids.

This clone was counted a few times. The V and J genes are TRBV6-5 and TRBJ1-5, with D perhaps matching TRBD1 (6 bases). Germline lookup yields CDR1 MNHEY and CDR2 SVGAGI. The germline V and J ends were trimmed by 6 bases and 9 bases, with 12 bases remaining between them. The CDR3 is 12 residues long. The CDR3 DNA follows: TGTGCCAGCAGGCAGAGCAGGGGGCCCCAGCATTTT. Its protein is CASRQSRGPQHF.

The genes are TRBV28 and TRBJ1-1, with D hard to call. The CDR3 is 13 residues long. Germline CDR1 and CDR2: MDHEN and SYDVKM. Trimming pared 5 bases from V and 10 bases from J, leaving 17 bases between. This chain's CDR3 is CASSQQPGLGAFF. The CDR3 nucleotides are TGTGCCAGCAGTCAGCAGCCCGGGTTGGGAGCTTTCTTT. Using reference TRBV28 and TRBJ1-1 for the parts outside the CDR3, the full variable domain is DVKVTQSSRYLVKRTGEKVFLECVQDMDHENMFWYRQDPGLGLRLIYFSYDVKMKEKGDIPEGYSVSREKKERFSLILESASTNQTSMYLCASSQQPGLGAFFGQGTRLTVV.

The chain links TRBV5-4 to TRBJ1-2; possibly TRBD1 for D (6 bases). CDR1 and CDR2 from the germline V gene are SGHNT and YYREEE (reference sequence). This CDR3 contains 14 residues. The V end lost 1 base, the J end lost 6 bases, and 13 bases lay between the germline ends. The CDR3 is CASSLPGARNGYTF. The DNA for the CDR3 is TGTGCCAGCAGCTTGCCAGGGGCGCGGAATGGCTACACCTTC.

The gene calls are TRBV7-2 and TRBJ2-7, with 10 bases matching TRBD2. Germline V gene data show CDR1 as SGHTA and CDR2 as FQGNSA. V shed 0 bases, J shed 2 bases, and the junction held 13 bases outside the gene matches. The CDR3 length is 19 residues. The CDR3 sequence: CASSLASAGLARGTYEQYF. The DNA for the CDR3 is TGTGCCAGCAGCTTAGCGTCCGCGGGACTAGCGAGAGGCACCTACGAGCAGTACTTC.

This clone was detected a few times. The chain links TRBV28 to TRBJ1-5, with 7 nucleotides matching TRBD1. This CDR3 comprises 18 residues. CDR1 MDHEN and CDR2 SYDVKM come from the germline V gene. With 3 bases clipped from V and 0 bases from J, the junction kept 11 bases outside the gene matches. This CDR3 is CASSFGWYRGYSNQPQHF. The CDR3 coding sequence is TGTGCCAGCAGTTTTGGCTGGTACAGGGGCTATAGCAATCAGCCCCAGCATTTT.